The 29 T cell receptor beta chains presented below share a single source sample, sequenced in a study of T and B cells in COVID-19 patients. TRB was amplified from around 230-520 ng of blood genomic DNA. TRB rearrangements were amplified by multiplex PCR with BIOMED2 TRB-A/B primers. TCRdb fed the multiplex PCR reads into MiXCR, producing one record per CDR3 protein. This sample has 4,500 to 6,500 distinct CDR3 sequences, with more than 25% found just once. The source material was blood. All receptors derive from a human donor with active COVID-19.

The sample holds a few counts of this clonotype. The genes are TRBV5-1 and TRBJ2-2; TRBD2 matches 7 bases. Trimming cost V 1 base and J 7 bases; bases outside gene matches: 7. From germline, CDR1 is SGHRS and CDR2 YFSETQ. The CDR3 is 15 amino acids. The CDR3 sequence is CASSLSLAESGELFF. The CDR3 coding sequence is TGCGCCAGCAGCTTGTCCCTAGCGGAAAGCGGGGAGCTGTTTTTT. Using reference TRBV5-1 and TRBJ2-2 for the parts outside the CDR3, the full variable domain is KAGVTQTPRYLIKTRGQQVTLSCSPISGHRSVSWYQQTPGQGLQFLFEYFSETQRNKGNFPGRFSGRQFSNSRSEMNVSTLELGDSALYLCASSLSLAESGELFFGEGSRLTVL.

V is TRBV6-5 and J is TRBJ1-1; D is perhaps TRBD1 (6 bases). The ends were cut back, 8 bases at V and 5 bases at J, with 18 bases in the middle. From germline, CDR1 is MNHEY and CDR2 SVGAGI. The length of the CDR3 is 14 residues. The CDR3 coding sequence is TGTGCCAGCCACAATATGGGGGCGGGGACTGAAGCTTTCTTT. Protein: CASHNMGAGTEAFF.

This clonotype was recorded at least ten times. The gene calls are TRBV5-5 and TRBJ1-2, with TRBD1 matching 8 bases. Germline V gene lookup returns CDR1 SGHKS and CDR2 YYEKEE (reference sequence). Trimming removed 1 base from V and 7 bases from J; junction bases left unmatched: 6. The CDR3 covers 14 residues. The CDR3 DNA follows: TGTGCCAGCAGCTTGATGACAGGGGTGAGTGGCTACACCTTC. Amino acids: CASSLMTGVSGYTF.

Worth noting for this clonotype: A much bigger clone sits one base away, suggesting this may be a read error. This chain uses TRBV5-4 with TRBJ2-1; D might be TRBD1 or TRBD2, each matching 5 bases. The germline V gene has CDR1 SGHNT and CDR2 YYREEE (reference sequence). The CDR3 has 14 amino acids. CDR3 residues: CASSLRGSGYEQFF. The CDR3, as DNA: TGCGCCAGCAGCCTCCGGGGCAGTGGCTACGAGCAGTTCTTC.

V usage is TRBV21-1 and J usage is TRBJ2-2; the listed D gene, TRBD1, was not tested against the DNA. TRBV21-1 is designated a pseudogene. CDR3 length: 9 amino acids. CDR3 region: CALDRVPFF. The CDR3, as DNA: TGTGCTTTGGACAGGGTGCCGTTTTTT.

Comment on this clonotype: The DNA is left out, because the CDR3 cannot be placed on it with certainty; the CDR3 is given as TCRdb lists it. This chain connects TRBV5-6 to TRBJ2-7; TRBD2, the table's D call, was not compared with the DNA. The germline CDR1 and CDR2 sequences are SGHDT and YYEEEE. The CDR3 numbers 13 amino acids, ends counted. The CDR3 spells CASTPVGGGSKYF.

J is TRBJ2-1 and V is TRBV5-1; 11 bases are shared with TRBD2. The CDR3 runs to 15 residues. The V segment lost 4 bases and the J segment 4 bases; nucleotides outside the gene matches: 4. Germline V lookup: CDR1 SGHRS, CDR2 YFSETQ. The CDR3 loop is CASSPLAGGYNEQFF. The CDR3 bases are TGCGCCAGCAGCCCTTTAGCGGGAGGGTACAATGAGCAGTTCTTC.

The rearrangement joins TRBV20-1 to TRBJ2-5; D is unresolved. This CDR3 is built from 16 residues. Germline CDR1 DFQATT, CDR2 SNEGSKA (reference sequence). V was pared by 3 bases and J by 0 bases, with 17 bases between. The CDR3 DNA sequence: TGCAGTGCTAGTCCACGCCGGGCGTCTTACCAAGAGACCCAGTACTTC. Amino acids: CSASPRRASYQETQYF.

The chain employs TRBV21-1 and TRBJ1-2; no check of the table's D call, TRBD1, against the DNA was made. TRBV21-1 is tagged as a pseudogene. The length of the CDR3 is 14 residues. CDR3 nucleotide sequence: TGTGCCAGCAGCAGAGGGACAGGGGGCGATGGCTTCACCTTC. This gives the protein CASSRGTGGDGFTF.

This clonotype is termed medium-sized. The chain joins TRBV6-2 or TRBV6-3 to TRBJ2-5; D is uncertain. The CDR3 has 14 amino acids. Between the trimmed V and J ends, which lost 0 bases and 0 bases, there was a span of 5 bases. The germline V gene encodes CDR1 MNHEY and CDR2 SVGEGT. CDR3 region: CASSYSGNQETQYF. The CDR3 DNA is TGTGCCAGCAGTTACTCGGGCAACCAAGAGACCCAGTACTTC.

This clonotype was seen at least ten times. This chain connects TRBV14 to TRBJ2-2, with TRBD2 matching 8 bases. Germline trimming cut 0 bases from V and 6 bases from J; bases unmatched to any gene: 9. The CDR3 extends over 17 amino acids. In germline, CDR1 is SGHDN, CDR2 FVKESK. DNA of the CDR3: TGTGCCAGCAGCCAAGATCTCGAGCGGGGGAGGGCCGGGGAGCTGTTTTTT. Translation: CASSQDLERGRAGELFF.

A few counts support this clonotype. This chain links TRBV4-3 with TRBJ2-5, with 12 bases identical to TRBD2. V dropped 1 base and J dropped 4; count of bases not matched to a gene: 4. CDR3 length: 16 amino acids. Per germline, CDR1 LGHNA and CDR2 YSLEER. DNA for the CDR3: TGCGCCAGCAGCCAAGCACTAGCGGGGGGAATAGAGACCCAGTACTTC. Translated: CASSQALAGGIETQYF.

By proportion, this clonotype is medium-sized. The CDR3 loop reads CASSKRIYEQYF. DNA of the CDR3: TGTGCCAGCAGTAAAAGAATCTACGAGCAGTACTTC. The chain carries TRBV27 and TRBJ2-7; D unclear. Germline values: CDR1 MNHEY, CDR2 SMNVEV (reference sequence). This CDR3 is built from 12 residues. Trimming left V 5 bases short and J 3 bases short, with 8 bases between.

This clonotype was found a few times. The rearrangement uses TRBV7-9 and TRBJ2-3, with TRBD2 matching 10 bases. CDR1 is SEHNR and CDR2 is FQNEAQ in the germline V gene (reference sequence). Trimming removed 2 bases from V and 9 bases from J; junction bases left unmatched: 8. The CDR3 is 15 residues long. As DNA, the CDR3 is TGTGCCAGCAGCTTACAGCGGGGGGGCCAGGGAACGCAGTATTTT. It specifies CASSLQRGGQGTQYF.

By sample fraction, this clonotype is medium-sized. This chain uses TRBV5-6 with TRBJ1-4; the match to TRBD1 covers 8 bases. Germline CDR1 is SGHDT and CDR2 is YYEEEE. V trimming: 0 bases; J trimming: 6 bases; junction bases outside the gene matches: 7. CDR3 length: 16 residues. The CDR3 DNA sequence: TGTGCCAGCAGCTTGGCGACCGGACAGGGCGATGAAAAACTGTTTTTT. This sequence encodes CASSLATGQGDEKLFF.

This clonotype is categorized as medium-sized. The genes are TRBV10-3 and TRBJ1-4; 7 nucleotides align to TRBD1. The CDR3 extends over 13 amino acids. The V segment lost 9 bases and the J segment 5 bases; nucleotides outside the gene matches: 6. Germline lookup yields CDR1 ENHRY and CDR2 SYGVKD. The CDR3 bases are TGTGCCATATCGACGGGACAGAATGAAAAACTGTTTTTT. This translates into CAISTGQNEKLFF.

This clonotype was recorded at least ten times. CDR3 region: CASRPYGRGVATEAFF. CDR3 nucleotides: TGTGCCAGCAGGCCCTACGGGAGGGGAGTAGCCACTGAAGCTTTCTTT. The chain couples TRBV6-5 to TRBJ1-1; D may be TRBD1 (5 bases). Trimming stripped 6 bases from V and 4 bases from J, with 21 bases between. Germline V gene sequence: CDR1 MNHEY, CDR2 SVGAGI. This CDR3 is built from 16 residues.

The chain links TRBV6-2 or TRBV6-3 to TRBJ1-5; 10 nucleotides match TRBD1. This CDR3 is 13 amino acids long. Germline loops: CDR1 MNHEY, CDR2 SVGEGT. V shed 7 bases and J 6 bases; nucleotides not matched to a gene: 3. The CDR3, as DNA: TGTGCCAGCAAAAGGACAGGGGGTCAGCCCCAGCATTTT. It codes for CASKRTGGQPQHF.

The chain joins TRBV5-4 to TRBJ1-2, with 7 bases identical to TRBD1. The V gene end was trimmed by 6 bases and the J gene end by 4 bases; junction bases not matched to a gene: 9. Germline V gives CDR1 SGHNT, CDR2 YYREEE (reference sequence). This CDR3 spans 14 amino acids. The CDR3, as DNA: TGTGCCAGCACCGTTGGGACAGAGGTCTATGGCTACACCTTC. This sequence encodes CASTVGTEVYGYTF.

This clonotype is classed as medium-sized. The V gene is TRBV5-6, the J gene TRBJ1-5; D unresolved. Trimming took off 0 bases at V and 4 bases at J, with 5 bases between the two ends. Germline CDR1 SGHDT, CDR2 YYEEEE. The CDR3 is 13 amino acids. The CDR3 sequence is CASSLERNQPQHF. DNA of the CDR3: TGTGCCAGCAGCTTGGAGCGAAATCAGCCCCAGCATTTT.

The chain couples TRBV19 to TRBJ2-7; perhaps D is TRBD1 or TRBD2 (5 bases each). V was clipped by 8 bases and J by 4 bases, with 33 bases between them. The CDR3 has 19 amino acids. Germline loops: CDR1 LNHDA, CDR2 SQIVND (reference sequence). The CDR3 nucleotides read TGTGCCAGTGGATCCCGCAGGGATAGCACCGGGGACGGTCGATACGAGCAGTACTTC. Residues: CASGSRRDSTGDGRYEQYF.

V is TRBV6-5 and J is TRBJ2-3, with 7 positions matching TRBD2. Germline CDR1 MNHEY, CDR2 SVGAGI. Losses at the gene ends were 0 bases for V and 1 base for J; bases not matched to a gene: 4. This CDR3 has 16 amino acids. This CDR3 reads CASSYSGGSGTDTQYF. The CDR3 nucleotides are TGTGCCAGCAGTTACTCGGGCGGGAGCGGCACAGATACGCAGTATTTT.

Only a few counts were recorded for this clonotype. The chain couples TRBV6-1 to TRBJ2-4; 8 bases match TRBD1. J gave up 3 bases and V 4 bases, and 5 bases lay outside the gene matches. Germline-derived CDR1 and CDR2 are MNHNS and SASEGT. The CDR3 consists of 15 residues. The CDR3 DNA reads as TGTGCCAGCAGTGGGCAGGGGGCTGGCAAAAACATTCAGTACTTC. Its protein product is CASSGQGAGKNIQYF.

The table lists this clonotype with many counts. The rearrangement links TRBV19 to TRBJ2-3; 7 bases line up with TRBD2. This CDR3 has 15 residues. Germline values: CDR1 LNHDA, CDR2 SQIVND (reference sequence). J was trimmed by 0 bases and V by 6 bases; bases with no gene match: 6. CDR3 sequence reads: CASRETSASTDTQYF. The CDR3 DNA is TGTGCCAGTAGGGAAACTAGCGCCAGCACAGATACGCAGTATTTT.

V usage is TRBV12-3 or TRBV12-4 and J usage is TRBJ2-7, with 9 positions matching TRBD1. The CDR3 spans 15 residues. The V gene end was trimmed by 6 bases and the J gene end by 3 bases; junction bases not matched to a gene: 9. This chain's CDR3 is CASSPGTGSNYEQYF. DNA for the CDR3: TGTGCCAGCAGCCCCGGGACAGGGAGCAACTACGAGCAGTACTTC.

By share, this clonotype ranks as large (0.1 to 1%). The chain links TRBV19 to TRBJ2-7, with 10 positions matching TRBD1. J was trimmed by 3 bases and V by 8 bases; bases with no gene match: 4. This CDR3 has 13 residues. Germline V lookup: CDR1 LNHDA, CDR2 SQIVND (reference sequence). The CDR3 DNA is TGTGCCAGTGGGGACAGGGGCAGCTACGAGCAGTACTTC. Its translation is CASGDRGSYEQYF.

This clonotype showed up many times. The CDR3 here is CASSYRTVGGYNSPLHF. CDR3 sequence (DNA): TGTGCCAGCAGTTACCGGACGGTAGGGGGTTATAATTCACCCCTCCACTTT. The chain uses TRBV6-5 and TRBJ1-6, with D possibly matching TRBD1 (6 bases). The CDR3 is 17 residues long. In germline, CDR1 is MNHEY, CDR2 SVGAGI. Trimming cost V 2 bases and J 4 bases, with 15 bases left between them.

The rearrangement links TRBV7-6 to TRBJ2-5; D gene uncertain. The J call is doubtful: the DNA matches TRBJ2-7 better. The CDR3 length is 15 residues. The germline CDR1 and CDR2 sequences are SGHVS and FNYEAQ. The CDR3 reads CASSLEPPISYEQYF. The CDR3 DNA reads as TGTGCCAGCAGCTTAGAACCTCCGATTTCCTACGAGCAGTACTTC.

In its sample, this clonotype ranks as medium-sized (0.01 to 0.1%). This sequence joins TRBV12-3 or TRBV12-4 and TRBJ2-1; D ambiguous. V lost 5 bases to trimming and J lost 0 bases, with 8 bases between them. The CDR3 sequence is 14 residues long. The CDR3 nucleotides are TGTGCCAGCAGTAACGCTAGCTCCTACAATGAGCAGTTCTTC. It codes for CASSNASSYNEQFF.